The next 10 T cell receptor beta chains were all read from a single sample in a study of radiotherapy plus CTLA-4 blockade in lung cancer. Some clones are missing from TCRdb's copy, which holds only in-frame ones; the method was immunoSEQ multiplex PCR. The sample lists tens of thousands of clones, 70% to 80% seen once, with 2.5% to 3% in the top ten. The sample consisted of peripheral blood, taken from a patient treated with radiotherapy plus ipilimumab. The receptors originated from a human donor with non-small cell lung cancer who had a complete response to radiotherapy plus ipilimumab.

The chain uses TRBV19 and TRBJ2-1; D uncertain. Trimming shortened V by 7 bases and J by 9 bases, and 13 bases separated the two germline ends. In germline, CDR1 is LNHDA, CDR2 SQIVND (reference sequence). There are 12 residues in the CDR3. CDR3 bases: TGTGCCAGTAATCGGATGGGCTTTGAGCAGTTCTTC. Translated: CASNRMGFEQFF.

This clone came up a few times. J is TRBJ2-7 and V is TRBV4-3, with 7 bases aligning to TRBD1. V was pared by 0 bases and J by 2 bases, with 4 bases of the junction left unmatched. Looked up from germline, CDR1 is LGHNA and CDR2 is YSLEER. This CDR3 has 15 amino acids. CDR3 amino acids: CASSQERQGPYEQYF. The CDR3 region has the DNA TGCGCCAGCAGCCAAGAAAGACAGGGACCCTACGAGCAGTACTTC.

This rearrangement joins TRBV25-1 to TRBJ1-4; D ambiguous. Trimming removed 2 bases from V and 3 bases from J, with 7 bases in between. The CDR3 is 14 amino acids. Per germline, CDR1 MGHDK and CDR2 SYGVNS. CDR3 protein: CASSEGQSNEKLFF. The CDR3 nucleotides read TGTGCCAGCAGTGAAGGCCAGTCTAATGAAAAACTGTTTTTT.

The chain employs TRBV15 and TRBJ2-5; weak D call: TRBD2 (5 bases). CDR1 is LNHNV and CDR2 is YYDKDF in the germline V gene (reference sequence). V was clipped by 0 bases and J by 5 bases, with 10 bases between them. The CDR3 has 14 residues. CDR3 region: CATSRDRQRETQYF. CDR3 in DNA: TGTGCCACCAGCAGAGATAGGCAGCGGGAGACCCAGTACTTC.

The chain combines TRBV30 with TRBJ2-7; D might be TRBD2 (6 bases). Trimming cost V 2 bases and J 3 bases, with 11 bases left between them. The CDR3 length is 13 residues. Germline CDR1 reads GTSNPN; CDR2 reads SVGIG (reference sequence). The CDR3 bases are TGTGCCTGGAGTTGGATGCGGGGCTACGAGCAGTACTTC. This translates into CAWSWMRGYEQYF. Based on the CDR3 plus reference TRBV30 and TRBJ2-7, the full variable domain is SQTIHQWPATLVQPVGSPLSLECTVEGTSNPNLYWYRQAAGRGLQLLFYSVGIGQISSEVPQNLSASRPQDRQFILSSKKLLLSDSGFYLCAWSWMRGYEQYFGPGTRLTVT.

This clone was counted a single time. The chain couples TRBV15 to TRBJ2-1; 7 bases fit TRBD2. Germline V gene sequence: CDR1 LNHNV, CDR2 YYDKDF (reference sequence). The CDR3 length is 16 residues. Unmatched junction bases numbered 8, after V lost 0 bases and J lost 6 bases. Written as DNA, the CDR3 is TGTGCCACCAGCAGAGATCGGGGAGGGGTTCTCAATGAGCAGTTCTTC. It codes for CATSRDRGGVLNEQFF.

This chain connects TRBV7-3 to TRBJ2-1; 7 bases fit TRBD1. The germline V gene encodes CDR1 SGHTA and CDR2 FQGTGA. Germline trimming cut 5 bases from V and 2 bases from J; bases unmatched to any gene: 6. The CDR3 is 15 amino acids. This CDR3 is CASSTSGQTYNEQFF. The CDR3 DNA reads as TGTGCCAGCAGCACGTCGGGACAGACCTACAATGAGCAGTTCTTC.

The rearrangement joins TRBV27 to TRBJ1-6; TRBD1 might be the D (6 bases). The CDR3 contains 18 residues. V gave up 2 bases and J gave up 0 bases, with 14 bases separating them. Germline-derived CDR1 and CDR2 are MNHEY and SMNVEV (reference sequence). The DNA for the CDR3 is TGTGCCAGCAGTTTAAATCAGGGGCGCAGCTCCTATAATTCACCCCTCCACTTT. Amino acids: CASSLNQGRSSYNSPLHF.

The J gene is TRBJ2-3, the V gene TRBV5-1; 11 nucleotides match TRBD2. The V and J ends lost 4 bases and 4 bases, in that order; junction bases with no gene match: 5. Germline CDR1 is SGHRS and CDR2 is YFSETQ. CDR3 size: 15 residues. The chain's CDR3 is CASSLAGGIADTQYF. In DNA, the CDR3 is TGCGCCAGCAGCCTAGCGGGAGGAATTGCAGATACGCAGTATTTT.

The gene calls are TRBV6-1 and TRBJ2-3, with 9 nucleotides matching TRBD1. Germline CDR1 and CDR2: MNHNS and SASEGT. The CDR3 has 15 amino acids. With 4 bases clipped from V and 3 bases from J, the junction kept 5 bases outside the gene matches. The CDR3, as DNA: TGTGCCAGCAGTGGAGGGACAGGGAGGACAGATACGCAGTATTTT. This translates into CASSGGTGRTDTQYF.